These 20 T cell receptor beta chains came from one sample sequenced in a study of breast tumors, draining lymph nodes, adjacent tissues. TCRdb reprocessed the multiplex PCR reads with MiXCR, giving one entry per CDR3 protein. The sample has around 250,000 distinct CDR3 sequences, less than 45% seen once; the top ten hold over 3.5%. Samples came from axillary lymph nodes draining the breast cancer. Sequenced sample: axillary lymph node tissue. These receptors all stem from a female donor with breast cancer. Some clones in this sample may be carry-over from other donors' samples.

A few counts support this clonotype. Compared with germline, one end of the junction differs, possibly owing to a read error. The chain recombines TRBV20-1 with TRBJ2-5, with 13 bases lining up with TRBD2. In germline, CDR1 is DFQATT, CDR2 SNEGSKA (reference sequence). This CDR3 contains 15 residues. The CDR3, as DNA: TGCAGTGCTCCTACTAGCGGGGGGGTCCAAGAAACCCAGTACTTC. It translates to CSAPTSGGVQETQYF.

At least ten counts were recorded for this clonotype. CDR3 DNA sequence: TGTGCCAGTAACCGGACAGGGAATATACCGTTAGTTGGAACGCAGTATTTT. Residues: CASNRTGNIPLVGTQYF. V usage is TRBV19 and J usage is TRBJ2-3; 8 nucleotides align to TRBD1. Trimming at V came to 7 bases and at J to 9 bases, leaving 21 bases not matched to a gene. This CDR3 is 17 amino acids long. The germline V gene encodes CDR1 LNHDA and CDR2 SQIVND (reference sequence).

This clonotype was seen a few times. This could be a read error, since a much larger clone is one nucleotide away. V usage is TRBV7-6 and J usage is TRBJ2-5; tentative D call: TRBD2 (5 bases). The CDR3 has 15 amino acids. The germline CDR1 and CDR2 sequences are SGHVS and FNYEAQ. CDR3 nucleotides: TGTGCCAGCAGCTTGGTAACTGGGAGTCAAGAGACCCAGCACTTC. It encodes CASSLVTGSQETQHF. The whole variable domain, filled in from reference TRBV7-6 and TRBJ2-5, reads GAGVSQSPRYKVTKRGQDVALRCDPISGHVSLYWYRQALGQGPEFLTYFNYEAQQDKSGLPNDRFSAERPEGSISTLTIQRTEQRDSAMYRCASSLVTGSQETQHFGPGTRLLVL.

This clonotype was recorded many times. This chain connects TRBV10-3 to TRBJ1-5; a possible D gene is TRBD1 (5 bases). CDR3 length: 16 amino acids. Deletions cut 2 bases from V and 4 bases from J, with 15 bases between. In germline, CDR1 is ENHRY, CDR2 SYGVKD. The CDR3 DNA is TGTGCCATCAGTGAGAGGGGTGGGACGGGGAATCAGCCCCAGCATTTT. Protein sequence: CAISERGGTGNQPQHF.

About this clonotype itself: The junction shows a germline mismatch at one end, possibly a read error. J is TRBJ1-6 and V is TRBV11-2; 11 bases align to TRBD1. CDR3 length equals 14 residues. CDR1 is SGHAT and CDR2 is FQNNGV in the germline V gene. CDR3: CAGRLDRGPTPLHF. In nucleotides, the CDR3 is TGTGCCGGCAGACTGGACAGGGGGCCGACGCCCCTCCACTTT.

A word on this clonotype: This may be a read error: a much more frequent sequence differs by one nucleotide. The chain couples TRBV7-2 to TRBJ1-2, with D possibly being TRBD1 (5 bases). Trimming took off 6 bases at V and 4 bases at J, with 21 bases between the two ends. From germline, CDR1 is SGHTA and CDR2 FQGNSA. The CDR3 has 16 residues. CDR3 nucleotides: TGTGCCAGCAGTTACTCGACGGCACAGGCCTCCTATGGCTACACCTTC. Encoded protein: CASSYSTAQASYGYTF.

This clonotype has more than one count but fewer than ten. The J gene is TRBJ2-1, the V gene TRBV10-1, with D perhaps being TRBD1 or TRBD2 (6 bases each). Germline V gene sequence: CDR1 WNHNN, CDR2 SYGVQD (reference sequence). V lost 0 bases and J lost 4, with 10 bases in between. The length of the CDR3 is 15 residues. CDR3 nucleotides: TGCGCCAGCAGTGAGTCAGGGGGGTTTTACAATGAGCAGTTCTTC. This sequence encodes CASSESGGFYNEQFF.

In this sample, this clonotype turned up many times. This sequence joins TRBV12-3 or TRBV12-4 and TRBJ2-2; a possible D gene is TRBD2 (6 bases). Trimming took 4 bases from V and 2 from J, leaving 8 bases between them. This CDR3 has 14 residues. CDR3 sequence: CASSSGGNTGELFF. In nucleotides, the CDR3 is TGTGCCAGCAGTTCCGGGGGTAACACCGGGGAGCTGTTTTTT.

This clonotype was found many times. J is TRBJ1-2 and V is TRBV2; 7 nucleotides match TRBD1. Looked up from germline, CDR1 is SNHLY and CDR2 is FYNNEI. The CDR3 spans 15 residues. J lost 0 bases, V lost 7 bases, and 8 bases had no gene match. CDR3 sequence reads: CASKFRGGSNYGYTF. As DNA, the CDR3 is TGTGCCAGCAAATTTAGAGGGGGCTCTAACTATGGCTACACCTTC. Full variable domain (rest looked up from reference TRBV2 and TRBJ1-2): EPEVTQTPSHQVTQMGQEVILRCVPISNHLYFYWYRQILGQKVEFLVSFYNNEISEKSEIFDDQFSVERPDGSNFTLKIRSTKLEDSAMYFCASKFRGGSNYGYTFGSGTRLTVV.

Many counts were recorded for this clonotype. The chain joins TRBV29-1 to TRBJ2-2; D is possibly TRBD1 (6 bases). CDR3 length: 14 amino acids. Germline values: CDR1 SQVTM, CDR2 ANQGSEA. V gave up 6 bases and J gave up 0 bases, with 11 bases separating them. CDR3 protein: CSVDTGSNTGELFF. As DNA, the CDR3 is TGCAGCGTGGACACAGGGTCGAACACCGGGGAGCTGTTTTTT.

The sample holds many counts of this clonotype. The chain recombines TRBV2 with TRBJ2-1, with D perhaps TRBD2 (6 bases). V gave up 4 bases and J gave up 8 bases, with 9 bases separating them. This CDR3 spans 12 amino acids. CDR1 is SNHLY and CDR2 is FYNNEI in the germline V gene. CDR3 residues: CASSGGGDEQFF. CDR3 in DNA: TGTGCCAGCAGTGGGGGAGGCGATGAGCAGTTCTTC.

With respect to this clonotype: A much larger clone lies one base from this, so it may be a read error. The rearrangement joins TRBV19 to TRBJ1-3; possible D gene TRBD1, 6 bases. Germline CDR1 reads LNHDA; CDR2 reads SQIVND (reference sequence). The CDR3 contains 17 residues. Trimming cost V 3 bases and J 3 bases, with 18 bases left between them. DNA for the CDR3: TGTGCCAGTAGTATTCGTGCAGGGGCTACCTTTGGAAACACCATATATTTT. Translation: CASSIRAGATFGNTIYF.

This clonotype has ten or more counts. This chain uses TRBV5-1 with TRBJ1-2; tentative D call: TRBD1 (6 bases). This CDR3 has 14 residues. Per germline, CDR1 SGHRS and CDR2 YFSETQ. Trimming stripped 0 bases from V and 2 bases from J, with 8 bases between. CDR3 nucleotides: TGCGCCAGCAGCTTGGGGGGGGGCAACTATGGCTACACCTTC. Translation: CASSLGGGNYGYTF.

This clonotype was recorded at least ten times. The chain links TRBV10-3 to TRBJ2-1; 9 bases align to TRBD2. Trimming removed 3 bases from V and 8 bases from J; junction bases left unmatched: 8. This CDR3 has 15 amino acids. The germline CDR1 and CDR2 sequences are ENHRY and SYGVKD. The CDR3 spells CAISDGSGREDEQFF. Written as DNA, the CDR3 is TGTGCCATCAGTGATGGTAGCGGGAGAGAGGATGAGCAGTTCTTC.

The table lists this clonotype with many counts. This chain links TRBV20-1 with TRBJ2-7; 10 positions match TRBD1. The CDR3 has 15 amino acids. The V segment lost 1 base and the J segment 3 bases; nucleotides outside the gene matches: 6. Per the germline V gene, CDR1 is DFQATT and CDR2 is SNEGSKA (reference sequence). CDR3 coding DNA: TGCAGTGCTAGAGTTGGGAGGGACAGGGGCTACGAGCAGTACTTC. This codes for CSARVGRDRGYEQYF.

This clonotype was recorded at least ten times. CDR3 loop: CASSPRDRDNSPLHF. Here the CDR3 DNA reads TGTGCCAGCAGCCCGCGGGACAGAGATAATTCACCCCTCCACTTT. This rearrangement joins TRBV7-2 to TRBJ1-6; TRBD1 matches at 7 bases. With 5 bases clipped from V and 5 bases from J, the junction kept 6 bases outside the gene matches. In germline, CDR1 is SGHTA, CDR2 FQGNSA. This CDR3 region has 15 residues.

Comments on this clonotype: The junction and the germline gene differ at one end; a read error may be behind it. The genes are TRBV2 and TRBJ2-3, with D perhaps matching TRBD1 or TRBD2 (5 bases each). The germline gives CDR1 SNHLY, CDR2 FYNNEI. The CDR3 totals 15 residues. The CDR3: CASTVDGNPTGTQYF. The CDR3 DNA sequence: TGTGCCAGCACCGTCGACGGGAACCCCACAGGTACGCAGTATTTT.

This clonotype has just a few counts. The chain uses TRBV28 and TRBJ1-5, with D unresolved. V was pared by 4 bases and J by 7 bases, with 14 bases between. Germline V gene data show CDR1 as MDHEN and CDR2 as SYDVKM. This CDR3 has 14 residues. The CDR3 DNA reads TGTGCCAGCAGTTCTCCACATCTGGGGCAGCCCCAGCATTTT. It is translated as CASSSPHLGQPQHF.

In its sample, this clonotype ranks as medium-sized (0.01 to 0.1%). V usage is TRBV20-1 and J usage is TRBJ2-2, with a weak D call TRBD1 (5 bases). CDR3 size: 16 residues. CDR1 and CDR2 (germline): DFQATT, SNEGSKA (reference sequence). With 0 bases removed from V and 2 bases from J, the gap between germline ends came to 13 bases. The CDR3 nucleotides are TGCAGTGCTAGAGACATACGGCAGGGAAACACCGGGGAGCTGTTTTTT. Encoded protein: CSARDIRQGNTGELFF.

This clonotype was seen only a few times. This may be a read error, as it is one base from a much larger clone. V and J are TRBV9 and TRBJ2-5; 11 positions agree with TRBD1. The CDR3 loop spans 15 amino acids. Germline CDR1 SGDLS, CDR2 YYNGEE. The CDR3 here is CASSAWTGGVETPYF. The CDR3 DNA is TGTGCCAGCAGCGCCTGGACAGGGGGCGTAGAGACCCCGTACTTC.